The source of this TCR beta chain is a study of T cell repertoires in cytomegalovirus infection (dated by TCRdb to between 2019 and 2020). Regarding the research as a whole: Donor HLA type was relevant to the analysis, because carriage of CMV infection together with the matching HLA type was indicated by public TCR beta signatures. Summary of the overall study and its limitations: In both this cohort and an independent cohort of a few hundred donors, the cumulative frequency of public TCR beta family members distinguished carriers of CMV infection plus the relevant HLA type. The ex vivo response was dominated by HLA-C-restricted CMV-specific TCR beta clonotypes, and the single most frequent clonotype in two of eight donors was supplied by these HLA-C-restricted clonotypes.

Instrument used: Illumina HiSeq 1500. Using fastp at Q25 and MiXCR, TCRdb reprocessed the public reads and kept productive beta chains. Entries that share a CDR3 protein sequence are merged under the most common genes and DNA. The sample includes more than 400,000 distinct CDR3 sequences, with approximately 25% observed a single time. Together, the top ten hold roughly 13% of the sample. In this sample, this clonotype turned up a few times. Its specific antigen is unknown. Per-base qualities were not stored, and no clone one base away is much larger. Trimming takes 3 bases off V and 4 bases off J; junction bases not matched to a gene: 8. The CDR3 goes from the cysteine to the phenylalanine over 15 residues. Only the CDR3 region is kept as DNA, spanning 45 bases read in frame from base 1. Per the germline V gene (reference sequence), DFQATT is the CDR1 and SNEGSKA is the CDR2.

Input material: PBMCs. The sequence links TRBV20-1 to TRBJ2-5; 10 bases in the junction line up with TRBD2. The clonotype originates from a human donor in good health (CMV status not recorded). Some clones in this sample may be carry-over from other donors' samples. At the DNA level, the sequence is TGCAGTGCTAGGGAGAGCGGGAGGGCCGGAGAGACCCAGTACTTC. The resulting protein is CSARESGRAGETQYF.